The 32 T cell receptor beta chains given below trace back to one sample, sequenced in a study of cytomegalovirus exposure and HLA in healthy donors. Vbeta (60) and Jbeta (13) primers were used in the PCR. Sequencing used immunoSEQ multiplex PCR; TCRdb keeps in-frame clones, though not all of them. The sample has fewer than 250,000 clones, 85% to 90% seen once. Sequencing was performed on PBMCs. These receptors all come from a man younger than 40 in good health and CMV-seronegative.

V and J are TRBV5-1 and TRBJ1-4; D is undetermined. The CDR3 totals 16 residues. V was clipped by 3 bases and J by 1 base, with 13 bases between them. Germline V gene data show CDR1 as SGHRS and CDR2 as YFSETQ. CDR3 loop: CASSSDSGGTNEKLFF. The CDR3 DNA reads TGCGCCAGCAGCTCGGACTCTGGAGGAACTAATGAAAAACTGTTTTTT.

This sequence joins TRBV25-1 and TRBJ1-2; 8 nucleotides match TRBD1. This CDR3 is 13 amino acids long. In germline, CDR1 is MGHDK, CDR2 SYGVNS. V dropped 5 bases and J dropped 7; count of bases not matched to a gene: 6. In DNA form, the CDR3 reads TGTGCCAGCAGTACCCCAGGGGGCGGTGGCTACACCTTC. This gives the protein CASSTPGGGGYTF.

This clone was counted between two and nine times. As DNA, the CDR3 is TGTGCCAGCAGCTTTCTACAGAGTATTAACACTGAAGCTTTCTTT. Translated: CASSFLQSINTEAFF. The chain recombines TRBV7-9 with TRBJ1-1; D is ambiguous. Between the trimmed V and J ends, which lost 3 bases and 2 bases, there was a span of 13 bases. The CDR3 runs to 15 residues. Germline V CDR1 and CDR2: SEHNR, FQNEAQ (reference sequence).

This chain joins TRBV4-3 and TRBJ2-1; unclear D gene. V dropped 1 base and J dropped 1 base, with 2 bases sitting between them. The CDR3 spans 13 residues. Germline CDR1 reads LGHNA; CDR2 reads YSLEER. CDR3 protein: CASSQVSYNEQFF. In nucleotides, the CDR3 is TGCGCCAGCAGCCAAGTATCCTACAATGAGCAGTTCTTC.

The rearrangement joins TRBV6-6 to TRBJ2-6; D might be TRBD2 (5 bases). Deletions cut 6 bases from V and 0 bases from J, with 9 bases between. The V gene's germline CDR1 is MNHNY and CDR2 SVGAGI (reference sequence). The CDR3 is 15 residues long. The CDR3 DNA reads TGTGCCAGCAGCCCCGGGGACTCTGGGGCCAACGTCCTGACTTTC. It is translated as CASSPGDSGANVLTF.

This chain links TRBV7-6 with TRBJ2-5, with TRBD2 matching 14 bases. This CDR3 region has 20 residues. CDR1 SGHVS and CDR2 FNYEAQ come from the germline V gene. J lost 4 bases, V lost 4 bases, and 17 bases had no gene match. The CDR3 reads CASSSPPGTSGGIPRETQYF. The DNA for the CDR3 is TGTGCCAGCAGCTCACCACCAGGGACTAGCGGGGGTATCCCTAGAGAGACCCAGTACTTC.

The chain is built from TRBV5-1 and TRBJ2-6, with 10 bases identical to TRBD1. J lost 0 bases, V lost 0 bases, and 9 bases had no gene match. The CDR3 runs to 20 residues. Germline V gene sequence: CDR1 SGHRS, CDR2 YFSETQ. DNA of the CDR3: TGCGCCAGCAGCTTGGCAATTACGGGACAGGGGACCTCTGGGGCCAACGTCCTGACTTTC. Translating it yields CASSLAITGQGTSGANVLTF.

V is TRBV19 and J is TRBJ2-1; 9 bases align to TRBD2. J was trimmed by 1 base and V by 11 bases; bases with no gene match: 6. The germline gives CDR1 LNHDA, CDR2 SQIVND (reference sequence). The CDR3 covers 14 residues. The CDR3: CAVGLAGSYNEQFF. CDR3 bases: TGTGCCGTGGGGCTAGCGGGGTCCTACAATGAGCAGTTCTTC. Full variable domain (rest looked up from reference TRBV19 and TRBJ2-1): DGGITQSPKYLFRKEGQNVTLSCEQNLNHDAMYWYRQDPGQGLRLIYYSQIVNDFQKGDIAEGYSVSREKKESFPLTVTSAQKNPTAFYLCAVGLAGSYNEQFFGPGTRLTVL.

A remark on this clone: Other DNA sequences from this sample encode an identical CDR3 as well. The chain combines TRBV28 with TRBJ1-2; D is ambiguous. The germline V gene has CDR1 MDHEN and CDR2 SYDVKM. This CDR3 is built from 12 residues. V gave up 2 bases and J gave up 4 bases, with 5 bases separating them. The CDR3 DNA reads TGTGCCAGCAGTTTAGGAGGCTATGGCTACACCTTC. Translation gives CASSLGGYGYTF.

V and J are TRBV9 and TRBJ2-3, with a weak D call TRBD1 (6 bases). This CDR3 has 14 residues. The germline gives CDR1 SGDLS, CDR2 YYNGEE. Trimming took off 1 base at V and 2 bases at J, with 8 bases between the two ends. The CDR3 here is CASSVQGNTDTQYF. CDR3 sequence (DNA): TGTGCCAGCAGCGTACAGGGGAACACAGATACGCAGTATTTT.

This clone occurred a few times. The V and J genes are TRBV4-1 and TRBJ2-4; 10 nucleotides match TRBD1. Germline V gene sequence: CDR1 MGHRA, CDR2 YSYEKL. J gave up 3 bases and V 2 bases, and 7 bases lay outside the gene matches. The CDR3 length is 17 residues. CDR3 sequence: CASSQPRQGADKNIQYF. For the CDR3, the DNA is TGCGCCAGCAGCCAACCGAGACAGGGGGCTGACAAAAACATTCAGTACTTC.

The rearrangement joins TRBV2 to TRBJ1-5; unclear D gene. Germline CDR1 is SNHLY and CDR2 is FYNNEI. This CDR3 contains 13 residues. V was shortened by 4 bases and J by 7 bases, with 11 bases between the two germline ends. The CDR3 coding sequence is TGTGCCAGCAGTGTGGAGAGACGGCAGCCCCAGCATTTT. This translates into CASSVERRQPQHF.

The chain combines TRBV7-9 with TRBJ2-5; 10 bases are shared with TRBD1. The ends lost 5 bases at V and 4 bases at J; junction bases unmatched: 7. The CDR3 is 15 amino acids. Per germline, CDR1 SEHNR and CDR2 FQNEAQ (reference sequence). CDR3 DNA: TGTGCCAGCAGCCCTGACAGGGGGCGCCCAGAGACCCAGTACTTC. This sequence encodes CASSPDRGRPETQYF.

The chain links TRBV6-1 to TRBJ2-4; D not resolved. The CDR3 contains 15 residues. V lost 6 bases, J lost 1 base, and 13 bases lay in between. Germline values: CDR1 MNHNS, CDR2 SASEGT. The CDR3 protein is CASSGGSGAKNIQYF. In nucleotides, the CDR3 is TGTGCCAGCAGCGGTGGGTCAGGTGCCAAAAACATTCAGTACTTC.

The gene calls are TRBV4-3 and TRBJ2-2; D call uncertain. Trimming took 3 bases from V and 6 from J, leaving 5 bases between them. The CDR3 is made up of 12 amino acids. Looked up from germline, CDR1 is LGHNA and CDR2 is YSLEER. CDR3 nucleotides: TGCGCCAGCAGCCACCGGTCCGGGGAGCTGTTTTTT. Residues: CASSHRSGELFF.

V and J are TRBV7-9 and TRBJ2-5; the D gene is possibly TRBD1 (5 bases). V lost 1 base to trimming and J lost 2 bases, with 8 bases between them. Germline assignment: CDR1 SEHNR and CDR2 FQNEAQ (reference sequence). The CDR3 is made up of 14 amino acids. CDR3 amino acids: CASSLDRRQETQYF. DNA of the CDR3: TGTGCCAGCAGCTTAGACAGGAGACAAGAGACCCAGTACTTC.

The rearrangement joins TRBV19 to TRBJ2-7, with 8 bases matching TRBD1. V was clipped by 6 bases and J by 1 base; unmatched bases: 5. Germline V lookup: CDR1 LNHDA, CDR2 SQIVND (reference sequence). CDR3 length: 14 amino acids. CDR3 in DNA: TGTGCCAGTAGCTGGACAGGGCGGTCCTACGAGCAGTACTTC. Translated, it gives CASSWTGRSYEQYF.

The chain uses TRBV19 and TRBJ1-5; weak D call: TRBD1 (6 bases). The CDR3 is 12 amino acids. Germline CDR1 and CDR2: LNHDA and SQIVND (reference sequence). V was pared by 8 bases and J by 3 bases, with 8 bases between. The CDR3 sequence: CASGQYNQPQHF. Here the CDR3 DNA reads TGTGCCAGTGGACAGTACAATCAGCCCCAGCATTTT. Full variable domain (remainder filled in from reference TRBV19 and TRBJ1-5): DGGITQSPKYLFRKEGQNVTLSCEQNLNHDAMYWYRQDPGQGLRLIYYSQIVNDFQKGDIAEGYSVSREKKESFPLTVTSAQKNPTAFYLCASGQYNQPQHFGDGTRLSIL.

This sequence joins TRBV5-4 and TRBJ2-1; 8 bases fit TRBD1. The ends lost 1 base at V and 9 bases at J; junction bases unmatched: 9. The germline CDR1 and CDR2 sequences are SGHNT and YYREEE (reference sequence). The CDR3 covers 15 residues. This CDR3 is CASSLMQQGASEQFF. The CDR3 bases are TGTGCCAGCAGCTTGATGCAGCAGGGGGCGAGTGAGCAGTTCTTC.

As DNA, the CDR3 is TGTGCCAGCAGCCAAGAGGACAGGACCAACACTGAAGCTTTCTTT. Translation gives CASSQEDRTNTEAFF. The rearrangement links TRBV4-2 to TRBJ1-1; 7 nucleotides align to TRBD1. Unmatched junction bases numbered 3, after V lost 0 bases and J lost 2 bases. Germline V CDR1 and CDR2: LGHNA, YNFKEQ. CDR3 length: 15 residues.

The chain recombines TRBV6-5 with TRBJ2-1, with D perhaps TRBD2 (6 bases). The CDR3 has 14 amino acids. V shed 6 bases and J shed 5 bases, with 14 bases lying between them. The germline V gene has CDR1 MNHEY and CDR2 SVGAGI. The CDR3 coding sequence is TGTGCCAGCAGCCTCGGGAGACGGCACAATGAGCAGTTCTTC. This gives the protein CASSLGRRHNEQFF.

This chain links TRBV2 with TRBJ2-4, with TRBD2 matching over 7 bases. Germline V gene lookup returns CDR1 SNHLY and CDR2 FYNNEI. V lost 4 bases, J lost 6 bases, and 3 bases stayed unmatched. The CDR3 has 13 residues. Here the CDR3 DNA reads TGTGCCAGCAGTGGGACTAGAGGAAACATTCAGTACTTC. It specifies CASSGTRGNIQYF.

V usage is TRBV2 and J usage is TRBJ1-1, with a tentative D call TRBD1 (5 bases). This CDR3 spans 13 amino acids. CDR1 and CDR2 (germline): SNHLY, FYNNEI. V lost 7 bases and J lost 1, with 10 bases in between. The chain's CDR3 is CASKDNTNTEAFF. CDR3 nucleotide sequence: TGTGCCAGCAAGGACAACACGAACACTGAAGCTTTCTTT.

This chain uses TRBV6-5 with TRBJ2-2; 10 bases map to TRBD2. The CDR3 length is 15 residues. The V gene's germline CDR1 is MNHEY and CDR2 SVGAGI. The trim removed 7 bases at V and 1 base at J, leaving 3 bases unmatched. In DNA form, the CDR3 reads TGTGCCAGCAAACCTAGCGGGGGGAACACCGGGGAGCTGTTTTTT. Translating it yields CASKPSGGNTGELFF.

The gene calls are TRBV13 and TRBJ1-1; TRBD1 might be the D (5 bases). Germline CDR1 PRHDT, CDR2 FYEKMQ (reference sequence). V shed 1 base and J shed 6 bases, with 12 bases lying between them. The CDR3 runs 14 residues. CDR3 loop: CASSLAAGEAEAFF. CDR3 bases: TGTGCCAGCAGCTTAGCCGCGGGGGAGGCTGAAGCTTTCTTT.

This chain links TRBV4-1 with TRBJ1-1; 8 bases are shared with TRBD1. The V segment lost 6 bases and the J segment 1 base; nucleotides outside the gene matches: 4. The CDR3 is made up of 14 amino acids. CDR1 MGHRA and CDR2 YSYEKL come from the germline V gene. This CDR3 reads CASRQGVTNTEAFF. The CDR3 bases are TGCGCCAGCAGACAGGGGGTGACGAACACTGAAGCTTTCTTT.

J is TRBJ2-7 and V is TRBV5-4; a weak D match, TRBD1 (5 bases). V lost 0 bases to trimming and J lost 5 bases, with 12 bases between them. Germline lookup yields CDR1 SGHNT and CDR2 YYREEE (reference sequence). The CDR3 extends over 14 amino acids. CDR3 residues: CASSLAGRVHEQYF. The DNA for the CDR3 is TGTGCCAGCAGCTTGGCTGGCAGGGTCCACGAGCAGTACTTC.

This chain joins TRBV29-1 and TRBJ1-1; a possible D gene is TRBD1 (5 bases). The length of the CDR3 is 13 residues. With 8 bases removed from V and 4 bases from J, the gap between germline ends came to 17 bases. Germline V lookup: CDR1 SQVTM, CDR2 ANQGSEA. The CDR3 DNA sequence: TGCAGCACCTCCGTTGGGGCGGTCACTGAAGCTTTCTTT. As protein: CSTSVGAVTEAFF.

The rearrangement uses TRBV7-9 and TRBJ1-4; 8 bases line up with TRBD1. V dropped 5 bases and J dropped 0; count of bases not matched to a gene: 11. The CDR3 extends over 18 amino acids. CDR1 SEHNR and CDR2 FQNEAQ come from the germline V gene (reference sequence). This CDR3 is CASSGRQGNLATNEKLFF. The CDR3 DNA reads as TGTGCCAGCAGCGGGAGACAGGGGAATTTAGCAACTAATGAAAAACTGTTTTTT.

V gene TRBV15 combines with J gene TRBJ1-2; possible D gene TRBD1, 6 bases. CDR1 is LNHNV and CDR2 is YYDKDF in the germline V gene (reference sequence). The CDR3 extends over 14 amino acids. V shed 0 bases and J shed 5 bases, with 10 bases lying between them. CDR3 sequence (DNA): TGTGCCACCAGCAGAGATACAGGGCCGTATGGCTACACCTTC. Translation gives CATSRDTGPYGYTF.

This chain uses TRBV4-3 with TRBJ2-2; TRBD1 is a possible D gene (5 bases). Per germline, CDR1 LGHNA and CDR2 YSLEER. V was shortened by 6 bases and J by 0 bases, with 17 bases between the two germline ends. The CDR3 sequence is 17 residues long. DNA of the CDR3: TGCGCCAGCAGTCAAAGGGGCCGAATAACGAACACCGGGGAGCTGTTTTTT. It codes for CASSQRGRITNTGELFF.

CDR3 region: CSAGEVDTQYF. CDR3 nucleotide sequence: TGCAGTGCTGGGGAGGTAGATACGCAGTATTTT. This chain links TRBV20-1 with TRBJ2-3, with a possible D match to TRBD2 (6 bases). With 5 bases removed from V and 5 bases from J, the gap between germline ends came to 8 bases. This CDR3 is 11 amino acids long. Germline V lookup: CDR1 DFQATT, CDR2 SNEGSKA (reference sequence).